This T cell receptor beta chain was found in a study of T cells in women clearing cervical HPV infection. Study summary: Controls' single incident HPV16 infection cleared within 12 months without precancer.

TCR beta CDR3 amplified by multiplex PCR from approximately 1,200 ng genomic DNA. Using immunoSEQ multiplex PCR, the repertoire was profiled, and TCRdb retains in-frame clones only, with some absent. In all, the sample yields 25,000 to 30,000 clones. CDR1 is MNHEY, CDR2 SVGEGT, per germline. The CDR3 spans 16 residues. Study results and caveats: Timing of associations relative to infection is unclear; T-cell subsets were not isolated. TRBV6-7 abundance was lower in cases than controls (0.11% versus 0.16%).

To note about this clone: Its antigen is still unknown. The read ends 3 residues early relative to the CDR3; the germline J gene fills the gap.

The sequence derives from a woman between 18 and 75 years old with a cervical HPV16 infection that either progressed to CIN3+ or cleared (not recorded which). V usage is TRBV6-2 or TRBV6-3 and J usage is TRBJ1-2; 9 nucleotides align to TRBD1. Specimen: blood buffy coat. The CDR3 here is CASTWTPGQGSYDYTF. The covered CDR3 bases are TGTGCCAGCACCTGGACTCCGGGACAGGGAAGCTACGAC.